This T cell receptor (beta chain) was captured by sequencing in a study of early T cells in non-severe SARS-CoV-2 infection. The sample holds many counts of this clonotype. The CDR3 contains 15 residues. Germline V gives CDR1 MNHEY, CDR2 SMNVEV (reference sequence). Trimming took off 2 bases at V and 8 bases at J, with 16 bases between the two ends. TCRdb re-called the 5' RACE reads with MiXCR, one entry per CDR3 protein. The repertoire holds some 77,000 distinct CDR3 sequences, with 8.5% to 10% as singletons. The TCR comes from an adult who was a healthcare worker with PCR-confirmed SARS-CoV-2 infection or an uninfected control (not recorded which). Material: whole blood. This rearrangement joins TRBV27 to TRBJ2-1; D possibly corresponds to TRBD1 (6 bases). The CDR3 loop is CASSLPGTPRHEQFF. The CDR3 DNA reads TGTGCCAGCAGTTTACCCGGGACACCCCGGCATGAGCAGTTCTTC.